What follows is one T cell receptor (beta chain) and its context. What it binds is not known. 13 Jbeta primers and 60 Vbeta primers were used for the PCR. Measured with immunoSEQ multiplex PCR; TCRdb has only the in-frame clones, and not every one. Altogether 91,000 or so clones are present, more than 75% being singletons, with the ten largest covering around 5.3%. This specimen comes from a study of cytomegalovirus exposure and HLA in healthy donors. Whole-study findings and limits: The authors reported that TCR beta sequences could predict HLA-A and HLA-B alleles. These predictions were accurate for most subjects in the first cohort. Solely CMV serostatus was available to characterize immune exposure.

The V end was cut by 1 base, the J end by 3 bases, with 6 bases between. Per germline, CDR1 SGHTA and CDR2 FQGTGA. This CDR3 region has 13 residues. The TCR sequence derives from a man aged 25-45 years in good health and CMV-seropositive. The V call is TRBV7-3, the J call TRBJ1-1, with D tentatively TRBD1 (6 bases). The sequenced sample was PBMCs. The CDR3 region has the DNA TGTGCCAGCAGCTTAAACAGGGACACTGAAGCTTTCTTT. Encoded protein: CASSLNRDTEAFF.